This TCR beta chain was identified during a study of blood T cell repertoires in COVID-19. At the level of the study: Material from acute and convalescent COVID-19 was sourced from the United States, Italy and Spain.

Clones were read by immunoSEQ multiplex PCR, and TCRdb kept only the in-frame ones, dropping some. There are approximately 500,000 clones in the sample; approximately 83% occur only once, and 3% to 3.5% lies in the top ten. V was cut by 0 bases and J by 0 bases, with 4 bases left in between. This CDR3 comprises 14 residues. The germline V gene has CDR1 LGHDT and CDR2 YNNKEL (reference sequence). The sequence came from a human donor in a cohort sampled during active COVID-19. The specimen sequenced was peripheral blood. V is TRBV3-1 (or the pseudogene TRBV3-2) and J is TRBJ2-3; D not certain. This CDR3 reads CASSQDHSTDTQYF. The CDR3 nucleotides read TGTGCCAGCAGCCAAGATCATAGCACAGATACGCAGTATTTT.